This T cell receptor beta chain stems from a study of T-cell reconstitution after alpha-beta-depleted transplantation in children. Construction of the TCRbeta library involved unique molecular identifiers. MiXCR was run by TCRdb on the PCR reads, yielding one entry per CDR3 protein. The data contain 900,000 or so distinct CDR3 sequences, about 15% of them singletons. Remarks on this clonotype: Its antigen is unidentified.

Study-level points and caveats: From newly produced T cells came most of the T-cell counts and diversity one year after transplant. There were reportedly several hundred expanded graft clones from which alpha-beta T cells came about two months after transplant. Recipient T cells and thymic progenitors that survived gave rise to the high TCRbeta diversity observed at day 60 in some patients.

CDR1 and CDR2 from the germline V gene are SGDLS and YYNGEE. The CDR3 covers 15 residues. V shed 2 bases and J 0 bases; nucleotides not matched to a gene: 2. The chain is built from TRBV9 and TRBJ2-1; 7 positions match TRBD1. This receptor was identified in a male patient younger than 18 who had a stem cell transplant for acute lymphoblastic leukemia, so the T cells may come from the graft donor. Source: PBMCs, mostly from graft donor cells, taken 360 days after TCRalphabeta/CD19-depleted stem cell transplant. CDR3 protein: CASSVGTDSYNEQFF. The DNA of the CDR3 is TGTGCCAGCAGCGTCGGGACAGACTCCTACAATGAGCAGTTCTTC.